One and the same sample provided the 25 T cell receptor beta chains below, sequenced in a study of control samples from healthy donors and cancer patients. Data came from immunoSEQ multiplex PCR; TCRdb stores just in-frame clones and leaves some out. The sample contains fewer than 200,000 clones, about 86% of which appear only once. Source material: blood. The receptors were sampled from a woman in her thirties in good health.

The chain recombines TRBV5-1 with TRBJ2-4; the D gene is possibly TRBD1 (5 bases). V was cut by 0 bases and J by 5 bases, with 12 bases left in between. The CDR3 contains 15 residues. Germline V lookup: CDR1 SGHRS, CDR2 YFSETQ. CDR3: CASSLEGQRQNIQYF. The DNA of the CDR3 is TGCGCCAGCAGCTTGGAGGGGCAGCGCCAAAACATTCAGTACTTC.

The J gene is TRBJ1-5, the V gene TRBV19; 7 bases line up with TRBD1. Germline V gene sequence: CDR1 LNHDA, CDR2 SQIVND (reference sequence). V was pared by 6 bases and J by 4 bases, with 15 bases of the junction left unmatched. The CDR3 covers 17 residues. This chain's CDR3 is CASRSILSGTANQPQHF. The CDR3 coding sequence is TGTGCCAGTAGATCAATTTTATCCGGGACAGCAAATCAGCCCCAGCATTTT.

This chain connects TRBV4-1 to TRBJ2-2; D unresolved. Trimming shortened V by 4 bases and J by 3 bases, and 15 bases separated the two germline ends. This CDR3 contains 16 residues. CDR1 is MGHRA and CDR2 is YSYEKL in the germline V gene. The CDR3 reads CASSLIALQDTGELFF. The CDR3 DNA follows: TGCGCCAGCAGCCTTATAGCTTTGCAAGACACCGGGGAGCTGTTTTTT.

This clone came up a few times. The V gene is TRBV3-1 (or the pseudogene TRBV3-2), the J gene TRBJ2-1; the match to TRBD1 covers 8 bases. The CDR3 spans 14 residues. Germline CDR1 LGHDT, CDR2 YNNKEL (reference sequence). The J segment lost 8 bases and the V segment lost 1 base, leaving 4 bases of the junction unmatched. CDR3 sequence: CASSQGTGTDEQFF. CDR3 nucleotides: TGTGCCAGCAGCCAAGGGACAGGGACGGATGAGCAGTTCTTC.

This sequence joins TRBV19 and TRBJ2-3, with 11 nucleotides matching TRBD2. Germline V gives CDR1 LNHDA, CDR2 SQIVND (reference sequence). The CDR3 runs 15 residues. V lost 3 bases, J lost 5 bases, and 4 bases stayed unmatched. The CDR3: CASSITGLAGDTQYF. In DNA, the CDR3 is TGTGCCAGTAGTATCACCGGACTAGCGGGAGATACGCAGTATTTT.

The genes are TRBV6-5 and TRBJ2-1; unclear D gene. V lost 6 bases and J 0 bases, leaving 6 bases between the germline ends. CDR1 is MNHEY and CDR2 is SVGAGI in the germline V gene. This CDR3 region has 13 residues. The CDR3 region is CASRRSSYNEQFF. Written as DNA, the CDR3 is TGTGCCAGCAGACGGAGCTCCTACAATGAGCAGTTCTTC.

This clone has more than one count but fewer than ten. This sequence joins TRBV2 and TRBJ2-5; D is possibly TRBD1 (5 bases). CDR1 and CDR2 (germline): SNHLY, FYNNEI. The V end was cut by 8 bases, the J end by 0 bases, with 16 bases between. The CDR3 contains 15 residues. The CDR3: CASRWYRSDQETQYF. The DNA of the CDR3 is TGTGCCAGCCGCTGGTACAGGTCCGACCAAGAGACCCAGTACTTC.

This chain joins TRBV9 and TRBJ2-7; possible D gene TRBD2, 5 bases. CDR1 is SGDLS, CDR2 YYNGEE, per germline. Trimming took off 3 bases at V and 0 bases at J, with 10 bases between the two ends. CDR3 length: 14 amino acids. The CDR3 DNA follows: TGTGCCAGCAGCGCCACCGGGGTCTCCTACGAGCAGTACTTC. Amino acid sequence: CASSATGVSYEQYF.

The V and J genes are TRBV5-1 and TRBJ1-2; TRBD1 agrees at 8 bases. The CDR3 runs 15 residues. V trimming: 1 base; J trimming: 7 bases; junction bases outside the gene matches: 9. Per germline, CDR1 SGHRS and CDR2 YFSETQ. The CDR3 here is CASSLSLGQGAGYTF. CDR3 coding DNA: TGCGCCAGCAGCTTGTCGTTGGGGCAGGGGGCTGGCTACACCTTC.

V usage is TRBV28 and J usage is TRBJ1-1, with 11 bases matching TRBD1. The germline CDR1 and CDR2 sequences are MDHEN and SYDVKM. The trim removed 5 bases at V and 9 bases at J, leaving 5 bases unmatched. The CDR3 sequence is 13 residues long. CDR3 protein: CASSPGTGGKAFF. The CDR3 coding sequence is TGTGCCAGCAGTCCAGGGACAGGGGGTAAAGCTTTCTTT.

This sequence joins TRBV5-1 and TRBJ1-1; D not certain. V was pared by 2 bases and J by 6 bases, with 8 bases between. Germline assignment: CDR1 SGHRS and CDR2 YFSETQ. CDR3 size: 12 residues. The CDR3 is CASSLSGPEAFF. In DNA form, the CDR3 reads TGCGCCAGCAGCTTAAGTGGGCCTGAAGCTTTCTTT.

The chain uses TRBV12-3 or TRBV12-4 and TRBJ2-7; possible D gene TRBD1, 5 bases. V was pared by 3 bases and J by 3 bases, with 6 bases between. The CDR3 spans 12 residues. CDR3 sequence (DNA): TGTGCCAGCAGTTTTAGGGGCTACGAGCAGTACTTC. Translated: CASSFRGYEQYF.

This chain connects TRBV4-1 to TRBJ2-7; 13 nucleotides line up with TRBD2. The CDR3 is made up of 15 amino acids. The germline V gene encodes CDR1 MGHRA and CDR2 YSYEKL. V shed 1 base, J shed 5 bases, and the junction held 2 bases outside the gene matches. CDR3 amino acids: CASSQVGLAGDEQYF. The CDR3 nucleotides read TGCGCCAGCAGCCAAGTCGGACTAGCGGGAGACGAGCAGTACTTC.

This chain connects TRBV27 to TRBJ2-5; D gene ambiguous. Trimming removed 2 bases from V and 5 bases from J, with 9 bases in between. This CDR3 has 13 residues. Per the germline V gene, CDR1 is MNHEY and CDR2 is SMNVEV (reference sequence). Here the CDR3 DNA reads TGTGCCAGCAGTTTAGGGCTAGGGGAGACCCAGTACTTC. It yields the protein CASSLGLGETQYF.

A few counts support this clone. V usage is TRBV4-1 and J usage is TRBJ1-6, with 7 bases aligning to TRBD1. Trimming at V came to 1 base and at J to 7 bases, leaving 7 bases not matched to a gene. The CDR3 spans 16 residues. Germline CDR1 MGHRA, CDR2 YSYEKL. The CDR3 DNA is TGCGCCAGCAGCCAAGGGTTCCTGGACAGGAATTCACCCCTCCACTTT. Translation gives CASSQGFLDRNSPLHF.

The genes are TRBV6-5 and TRBJ2-7; D unresolved. CDR1 and CDR2 from the germline V gene are MNHEY and SVGAGI. This CDR3 is 12 amino acids long. Trimming stripped 2 bases from V and 6 bases from J, with 8 bases between. CDR3 sequence: CASSYGKGEQYF. The CDR3 coding sequence is TGTGCCAGCAGTTACGGGAAAGGCGAGCAGTACTTC.

The CDR3 nucleotides read TGTGCCAGCAGTTTAGCTCTAGCGGGAGAGGCCGGGGAGCTGTTTTTT. It encodes CASSLALAGEAGELFF. The gene calls are TRBV27 and TRBJ2-2; 10 bases fit TRBD2. CDR1 is MNHEY, CDR2 SMNVEV, per germline (reference sequence). The CDR3 contains 16 residues. The V gene end was trimmed by 2 bases and the J gene end by 6 bases; junction bases not matched to a gene: 6.

The rearrangement links TRBV5-4 to TRBJ2-7; D is possibly TRBD1 or TRBD2 (6 bases each). Looked up from germline, CDR1 is SGHNT and CDR2 is YYREEE (reference sequence). The CDR3 is made up of 16 amino acids. The germline V and J ends were trimmed by 4 bases and 2 bases, with 19 bases remaining between them. The CDR3 sequence is CASSREQGIAAYEQYF. The CDR3 bases are TGTGCCAGCAGCCGTGAACAGGGTATAGCGGCCTACGAGCAGTACTTC.

J is TRBJ2-3 and V is TRBV3-1 (or the pseudogene TRBV3-2), with D perhaps given as TRBD1 or TRBD2 (5 bases each). Trimming left V 2 bases short and J 1 base short, with 10 bases between. Germline values: CDR1 LGHDT, CDR2 YNNKEL (reference sequence). This CDR3 region has 15 residues. CDR3 loop: CASSQLRGGTDTQYF. DNA for the CDR3: TGTGCCAGCAGCCAACTGAGGGGCGGCACAGATACGCAGTATTTT.

The J gene is TRBJ2-7, the V gene TRBV5-4; TRBD1 aligns across 7 bases. The length of the CDR3 is 13 residues. Trimming cost V 3 bases and J 6 bases; bases outside gene matches: 6. Germline V gene lookup returns CDR1 SGHNT and CDR2 YYREEE (reference sequence). The CDR3 sequence is CASSYQSGGEQYF. The CDR3, as DNA: TGTGCCAGCAGCTACCAATCAGGGGGCGAGCAGTACTTC.

This chain links TRBV11-2 with TRBJ1-4; no reliable D call. CDR1 and CDR2 (germline): SGHAT, FQNNGV. The CDR3 covers 15 residues. Trimming cost V 4 bases and J 3 bases, with 12 bases left between them. CDR3: CASSSLGRANEKLFF. The CDR3 DNA reads TGTGCCAGCAGCTCGCTGGGGAGGGCTAATGAAAAACTGTTTTTT.

V usage is TRBV5-1 and J usage is TRBJ2-5; TRBD2 matches 10 bases. J lost 2 bases, V lost 5 bases, and 12 bases had no gene match. Germline assignment: CDR1 SGHRS and CDR2 YFSETQ. The CDR3 has 17 amino acids. The CDR3 region is CASSRGLASQQQETQYF. The CDR3 coding sequence is TGCGCCAGCAGTCGGGGACTAGCGTCACAACAACAAGAGACCCAGTACTTC.

The chain links TRBV2 to TRBJ2-3, with D possibly matching TRBD2 (6 bases). Between the trimmed V and J ends, which lost 4 bases and 2 bases, there was a span of 10 bases. The CDR3 runs to 14 residues. Germline V lookup: CDR1 SNHLY, CDR2 FYNNEI. This CDR3 reads CASSVAAVTDTQYF. CDR3 nucleotide sequence: TGTGCCAGCAGTGTAGCGGCGGTCACAGATACGCAGTATTTT.

The V gene is TRBV11-2, the J gene TRBJ2-1; D possibly corresponds to TRBD2 (5 bases). CDR1 is SGHAT and CDR2 is FQNNGV in the germline V gene. This CDR3 has 12 residues. The V and J ends lost 0 bases and 15 bases respectively, with 12 bases between them. The CDR3 DNA sequence: TGTGCCAGCAGCTTAGAAGACGGACTGCCGTTCTTC. Residues: CASSLEDGLPFF.

V gene TRBV7-9 combines with J gene TRBJ2-2, with D tentatively TRBD1 (6 bases). Trimming stripped 7 bases from V and 2 bases from J, with 8 bases between. Germline loops: CDR1 SEHNR, CDR2 FQNEAQ (reference sequence). The CDR3 runs to 13 residues. The CDR3 DNA follows: TGTGCCAGCAACAGGGTAAACACCGGGGAGCTGTTTTTT. It is translated as CASNRVNTGELFF.